A selection of T cell receptor beta chains follows, all from one sample in a study of siplizumab effects on memory and regulatory T cells. The method was immunoSEQ multiplex PCR; TCRdb's version includes in-frame clones alone and lacks a portion of them. The data hold some 110,000 clones, with approximately 94% observed a single time. The sequencing sample was made of CD4+ T cells sorted from blood. These receptors came from a human donor in good health. Each CDR3 is given with its conserved first and last residue. D genes are given only for firm matches.

>NA|TRBV5-1|TRBJ2-7
CASSLERVPHEQYF
>NA|TRBV5-1|TRBJ1-3
CASSLGGEVSGNTIYF
>NA|TRBV7-2|TRBJ1-5
CASSLTFHNQPQHF
>TRBD1|TRBV29-1|TRBJ1-2
CSVDRDRSYGYTF
>TRBD1|TRBV5-6|TRBJ2-7
CASSLDRGGEQYF
>TRBD1|TRBV9|TRBJ1-1
CASSLRTGQNTEAFF
>NA|TRBV30|TRBJ1-1
CALNNVPPVNTEAFF
>NA|TRBV30|TRBJ1-1
CAWSVRGRVRTEAFF
>NA|TRBV7-9|TRBJ2-5
CASKTDREGETQYF
>NA|TRBV11-3|TRBJ2-1
CASSLTTEYNEQFF
>NA|TRBV27|TRBJ1-2
CASSLKGGSYGYTF
>NA|TRBV9|TRBJ2-3
CASSVEGSEDTQYF
>TRBD1|TRBV18|TRBJ1-5
CASSPTGAQQPQHF
>NA|TRBV19|TRBJ1-5
CASSVGRPSNQPQHF
>NA|TRBV10-2|TRBJ1-6
CASSEGWGDYNSPLHF
>NA|TRBV10-3|TRBJ1-3
CAISGGLSGNTIYF